These 9 T cell receptor beta chains share one sample of origin, sequenced in a study of blood T cell repertoires in COVID-19. The table came from immunoSEQ multiplex PCR; TCRdb's copy has only in-frame clones and leaves some out. Found here are 250,000 to 350,000 clones, around 90% of them singletons; the top ten hold 0.85% to 1%. The sequenced material came from peripheral blood. The receptors were sampled from a woman in her 40s who had recovered from COVID-19.

The CDR3 DNA is TGTGCCAGCTCTCCAAGCCCAGGACAGGGATGGGGCGAGCAGTACTTC. Amino acids: CASSPSPGQGWGEQYF. V gene TRBV18 combines with J gene TRBJ2-7; 8 bases line up with TRBD1. This CDR3 is built from 16 residues. CDR1 is KGHSH, CDR2 LQKENI, per germline. V was clipped by 6 bases and J by 6 bases; unmatched bases: 16.

This chain links TRBV2 with TRBJ1-3; possibly TRBD1 for D (5 bases). The V gene's germline CDR1 is SNHLY and CDR2 FYNNEI. CDR3 length: 14 residues. V gave up 7 bases and J gave up 2 bases, with 12 bases separating them. The CDR3 coding sequence is TGTGCCAGCATGGGGGAGGCGGCTGGAAACACCATATATTTT. It codes for CASMGEAAGNTIYF.

This chain connects TRBV7-2 to TRBJ2-3; no firm D call. Trimming left V 1 base short and J 4 bases short, with 6 bases between. Germline CDR1 reads SGHTA; CDR2 reads FQGNSA. The CDR3 totals 13 residues. The CDR3 spells CASSLGSADTQYF. The CDR3 region has the DNA TGTGCCAGCAGCTTAGGTTCGGCAGATACGCAGTATTTT.

J is TRBJ2-1 and V is TRBV9; the match to TRBD1 covers 7 bases. V lost 1 base and J lost 6; bases outside the gene matches: 10. Germline-derived CDR1 and CDR2 are SGDLS and YYNGEE. The CDR3 covers 16 residues. In DNA form, the CDR3 reads TGTGCCAGCAGCGTACTAGGTCAGGGGGTCGGCAATGAGCAGTTCTTC. Encoded protein: CASSVLGQGVGNEQFF.

The chain joins TRBV7-3 to TRBJ2-2; D uncertain. CDR1 and CDR2 (germline): SGHTA, FQGTGA. This CDR3 region has 13 residues. V dropped 5 bases and J dropped 5 bases, with 9 bases sitting between them. The CDR3 protein is CASSRYGTGELFF. DNA for the CDR3: TGTGCCAGCAGCCGCTACGGGACCGGGGAGCTGTTTTTT.

This chain links TRBV3-1 (or the pseudogene TRBV3-2) with TRBJ2-3; 7 positions agree with TRBD1. V shed 1 base, J shed 6 bases, and the junction held 4 bases outside the gene matches. Germline-derived CDR1 and CDR2 are LGHDT and YNNKEL (reference sequence). This CDR3 has 14 residues. The CDR3: CASSQVTGEDTQYF. CDR3 DNA: TGTGCCAGCAGCCAAGTTACAGGGGAGGATACGCAGTATTTT.

The rearrangement joins TRBV14 to TRBJ2-3; 8 bases line up with TRBD2. This CDR3 comprises 16 residues. After removal of 4 bases from V and 4 bases from J, the junction contained 10 bases not matched to a gene. CDR1 is SGHDN, CDR2 FVKESK, per germline. DNA for the CDR3: TGTGCCAGCAGCCCAACGGGACTAGTTTCCCCAGATACGCAGTATTTT. Its translation is CASSPTGLVSPDTQYF. Full variable domain (outside the CDR3, taken from reference TRBV14 and TRBJ2-3): EAGVTQFPSHSVIEKGQTVTLRCDPISGHDNLYWYRRVMGKEIKFLLHFVKESKQDESGMPNNRFLAERTGGTYSTLKVQPAELEDSGVYFCASSPTGLVSPDTQYFGPGTRLTVL.

The chain uses TRBV12-3 or TRBV12-4 and TRBJ2-5; possibly TRBD2 for D (5 bases). This CDR3 is 13 amino acids long. V was pared by 6 bases and J by 7 bases, with 15 bases between. The CDR3 coding sequence is TGTGCCAGCAGCTGGGATCGGGGTGGGACCCAGTACTTC. Its translation is CASSWDRGGTQYF.

This chain links TRBV11-2 with TRBJ2-1; TRBD2 aligns across 7 bases. The germline gives CDR1 SGHAT, CDR2 FQNNGV. The CDR3 covers 15 residues. Unmatched junction bases numbered 6, after V lost 3 bases and J lost 4 bases. CDR3 sequence (DNA): TGTGCCAGCAGCTTCCCTAGCGGACCTTACAATGAGCAGTTCTTC. The encoded protein is CASSFPSGPYNEQFF.